The 8 T cell receptor beta chains below come from one sample, sequenced in a study of long-term antiretroviral therapy in people with HIV. Sequencing relied on immunoSEQ assay v3.0, run at survey level. Sequenced by immunoSEQ multiplex PCR; TCRdb stores in-frame clones only, minus some. Of approximately 41,000 clones in the sample, roughly 80% were seen once. Source: unsorted PBMCs, taken 1.5 years after starting antiretroviral therapy. Source of these receptors: a man between 18 and 29 years old with HIV.

The chain is built from TRBV11-2 and TRBJ1-1; a possible D gene is TRBD1 (5 bases). Germline V gives CDR1 SGHAT, CDR2 FQNNGV. The CDR3 is 12 amino acids. V shed 5 bases and J shed 10 bases, with 14 bases lying between them. Here the CDR3 reads CASSRDRERAFF. CDR3 nucleotides: TGTGCCAGCAGCCGGGACCGCGAGAGAGCTTTCTTT.

This clone turned up a few times. The V and J genes are TRBV5-8 and TRBJ1-3; a weak D match, TRBD1 (6 bases). Trimming removed 4 bases from V and 5 bases from J, with 13 bases in between. Germline V gene sequence: CDR1 SGHTS, CDR2 YDEGEE. The CDR3 runs to 14 residues. CDR3 nucleotides: TGTGCCAGCAGCCCCGAGGGACAAAGAAACACCATATATTTT. Translated: CASSPEGQRNTIYF. Full variable domain (rest looked up from reference TRBV5-8 and TRBJ1-3): EAGVTQSPTHLIKTRGQQATLRCSPISGHTSVYWYQQALGLGLQFLLWYDEGEERNRGNFPPRFSGRQFPNYSSELNVNALELEDSALYLCASSPEGQRNTIYFGEGSWLTVV.

The V and J genes are TRBV6-1 and TRBJ1-3; no clear D gene. The CDR3 sequence is 15 residues long. The ends were cut back, 6 bases at V and 0 bases at J, with 12 bases in the middle. CDR1 is MNHNS and CDR2 is SASEGT in the germline V gene. The CDR3 region has the DNA TGTGCCAGCAGAACCGACTCGAGCTCTGGAAACACCATATATTTT. It encodes CASRTDSSSGNTIYF.

This chain uses TRBV7-9 with TRBJ2-7, with 8 bases that match TRBD2. Germline values: CDR1 SEHNR, CDR2 FQNEAQ (reference sequence). After removal of 4 bases from V and 2 bases from J, the junction contained 4 bases not matched to a gene. This CDR3 comprises 14 residues. The CDR3 nucleotides are TGTGCCAGCAGCTCGGTAGCGGGGACCTACGAGCAGTACTTC. Residues: CASSSVAGTYEQYF.

The rearrangement links TRBV25-1 to TRBJ2-2; D perhaps matches TRBD1 (7 bases). Germline lookup yields CDR1 MGHDK and CDR2 SYGVNS. V was clipped by 10 bases and J by 7 bases, with 19 bases between them. The CDR3 covers 14 residues. The CDR3: CANRGKGAGGELFF. In nucleotides, the CDR3 is TGTGCCAACCGGGGGAAGGGGGCCGGCGGGGAGCTGTTTTTT.

The chain carries TRBV7-9 and TRBJ2-3, with D possibly being TRBD2 (5 bases). The CDR3 contains 18 residues. V lost 4 bases and J lost 0, with 20 bases in between. Germline loops: CDR1 SEHNR, CDR2 FQNEAQ (reference sequence). CDR3 nucleotide sequence: TGTGCCAGCAGCTCAGCCGGGGTAGGCCTCACTAGCACAGATACGCAGTATTTT. Translating it yields CASSSAGVGLTSTDTQYF.

The gene calls are TRBV29-1 and TRBJ2-3; maybe TRBD1 (5 bases). In germline, CDR1 is SQVTM, CDR2 ANQGSEA. Trimming removed 7 bases at V and 2 bases at J, with 13 bases between. The CDR3 loop spans 13 amino acids. The CDR3 DNA sequence: TGCAGCGGATGCAGGACAACCACAGATACGCAGTATTTT. Its translation: CSGCRTTTDTQYF.

V is TRBV11-2 and J is TRBJ2-7; possible D gene TRBD1, 6 bases. This CDR3 region has 14 residues. The germline V and J ends were trimmed by 4 bases and 6 bases, with 16 bases remaining between them. Germline assignment: CDR1 SGHAT and CDR2 FQNNGV. The chain's CDR3 is CASSSSGVVGEQYF. As DNA, the CDR3 is TGTGCCAGCAGCTCCTCAGGGGTGGTAGGCGAGCAGTACTTC.